Listed here are 8 T cell receptor beta chains from one sample, sequenced in a study of blood T cells in healthy people across ages. It was with a sample-barcoded 5' primer and a J-beta primer mix that a second PCR of about 6 to 12 cycles was run. MiXCR was run by TCRdb on the 5' RACE reads, yielding one entry per CDR3 protein. Of 1.5 million to 2 million distinct CDR3 sequences in the sample, approximately 50% were seen once. The specimen was blood. The source is a woman in her forties in good health.

Turning to this clonotype: At one boundary the junction diverges from the germline segment, which might be a read error. The gene calls are TRBV5-1 and TRBJ2-5; 7 positions agree with TRBD1. The length of the CDR3 is 14 residues. Germline CDR1 reads SGHRS; CDR2 reads YFSETQ. The CDR3 is CASSSGQPQEAQYF. In DNA form, the CDR3 reads TGCGCCAGCAGCTCGGGACAGCCGCAAGAGGCCCAGTACTTC.

The DNA for the CDR3 is TGCAGTGCTAGAGATGTCGCTAGCGGGGGGGCCGGGGAGCAGTTCTTC. Residues: CSARDVASGGAGEQFF. The chain combines TRBV20-1 with TRBJ2-1; TRBD2 matches at 12 bases. J lost 10 bases, V lost 0 bases, and 10 bases had no gene match. Germline-derived CDR1 and CDR2 are DFQATT and SNEGSKA (reference sequence). CDR3 length equals 16 residues.

The chain couples TRBV2 to TRBJ2-5, with 8 bases that match TRBD1. Near its end, the DNA agrees better with TRBJ2-7, so the J call may be wrong. CDR3 size: 14 residues. CDR1 SNHLY and CDR2 FYNNEI come from the germline V gene. The CDR3 DNA follows: TGTGCCAGCTTTTTAGGGACAGGTTTTTACGAGCAGTACTTC. Translation gives CASFLGTGFYEQYF.

The rearrangement links TRBV20-1 to TRBJ1-6, with no clear D. Trimming stripped 5 bases from V and 6 bases from J, with 8 bases between. The germline CDR1 and CDR2 sequences are DFQATT and SNEGSKA (reference sequence). CDR3 size: 12 residues. CDR3 bases: TGCAGTGCTCGCCGCCCTAATTCACCCCTCCACTTT. Amino acids: CSARRPNSPLHF.

Only a few counts were recorded for this clonotype. The chain links TRBV25-1 to TRBJ1-2, with D uncertain. The CDR3 has 14 residues. Germline lookup yields CDR1 MGHDK and CDR2 SYGVNS. Trimming stripped 5 bases from V and 5 bases from J, with 15 bases between. CDR3 DNA sequence: TGTGCCAGCAGTCCTACGTGGGAGACGTATGGCTACACCTTC. Protein product: CASSPTWETYGYTF.

This clonotype came up once. One junction end disagrees with the germline gene, perhaps due to a read error. The chain uses TRBV5-1 and TRBJ2-7; D may be TRBD1 or TRBD2 (5 bases each). The better agreement between TRBJ2-5 and the DNA end casts doubt on the J call. CDR3 size: 14 residues. Per germline, CDR1 SGHRS and CDR2 YFSETQ. CDR3: CAGREGTHQETQYF. DNA of the CDR3: TGCGCCGGCAGAGAGGGGACCCATCAAGAGACCCAGTACTTC.

The chain links TRBV6-2 or TRBV6-3 to TRBJ2-5, with 8 bases aligning to TRBD2. V trimming: 2 bases; J trimming: 0 bases; junction bases outside the gene matches: 11. Looked up from germline, CDR1 is MNHEY and CDR2 is SVGEGT. This CDR3 region has 18 residues. The DNA for the CDR3 is TGTGCCAGCAGTTACCCCAGCGGGGGACTACCACACCAAGAGACCCAGTACTTC. Its protein product is CASSYPSGGLPHQETQYF.

This chain connects TRBV20-1 to TRBJ2-7; the match to TRBD2 covers 9 bases. Germline values: CDR1 DFQATT, CDR2 SNEGSKA (reference sequence). With V trimmed by 2 bases and J by 3 bases, 5 bases remained unmatched. CDR3 size: 14 residues. The chain's CDR3 is CSARMGSGGYEQYF. CDR3 nucleotide sequence: TGCAGTGCTAGAATGGGTAGCGGGGGCTACGAGCAGTACTTC.